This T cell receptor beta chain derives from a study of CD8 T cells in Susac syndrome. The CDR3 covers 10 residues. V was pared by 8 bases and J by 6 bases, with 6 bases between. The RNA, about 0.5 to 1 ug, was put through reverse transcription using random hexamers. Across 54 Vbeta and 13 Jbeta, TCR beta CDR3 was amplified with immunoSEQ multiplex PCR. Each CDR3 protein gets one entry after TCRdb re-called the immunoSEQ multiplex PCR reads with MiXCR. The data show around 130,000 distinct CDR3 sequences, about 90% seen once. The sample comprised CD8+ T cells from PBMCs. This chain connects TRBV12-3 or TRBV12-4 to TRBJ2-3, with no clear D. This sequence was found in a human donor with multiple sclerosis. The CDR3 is CASGWDTQYF. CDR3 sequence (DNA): TGTGCCAGCGGGTGGGATACGCAGTATTTT.